A single sample is the source of the 23 T cell receptor beta chains below, sequenced in a study of blood T cell repertoires in COVID-19. TCRdb's table, derived via immunoSEQ multiplex PCR, lists solely in-frame clones and lacks some. This table has about 150,000 clones, about four fifths appearing once. The sample comprised peripheral blood. The source is a man in his sixties with acute or convalescent COVID-19.

The V call is TRBV6-5, the J call TRBJ2-7, with 8 bases aligning to TRBD2. V lost 7 bases and J lost 4; bases outside the gene matches: 6. Per the germline V gene, CDR1 is MNHEY and CDR2 is SVGAGI. The CDR3 is 13 residues long. The DNA of the CDR3 is TGTGCCAGCACCCCGGGAGGGTATTACGAGCAGTACTTC. It is translated as CASTPGGYYEQYF.

The chain joins TRBV5-4 to TRBJ2-7; 10 bases fit TRBD2. The CDR3 consists of 14 residues. V lost 2 bases, J lost 8 bases, and 7 bases stayed unmatched. CDR1 and CDR2 (germline): SGHNT, YYREEE (reference sequence). The CDR3 DNA follows: TGTGCCAGCAGCTTTCACGAAGCGGGAGGGAAGCAGTACTTC. Translated, it gives CASSFHEAGGKQYF.

V and J are TRBV23-1 and TRBJ2-2; TRBD2 is a possible D gene (6 bases). TRBV23-1 is treated as an ORF (open reading frame) with a function not yet certain. V gave up 7 bases and J gave up 6 bases, with 15 bases separating them. The CDR3 totals 14 residues. For the CDR3, the DNA is TGCGCCAGCAATACGGGACTTAGCCCCGGGGAGCTGTTTTTT. Translated: CASNTGLSPGELFF.

V gene TRBV6-5 combines with J gene TRBJ2-3; perhaps TRBD2 as D (5 bases). CDR3 length: 12 residues. Germline V gives CDR1 MNHEY, CDR2 SVGAGI. The V and J ends lost 11 bases and 6 bases respectively, with 15 bases between them. The DNA of the CDR3 is TGTGCCCTCTCCTTATCGGGGGATACGCAGTATTTT. This encodes CALSLSGDTQYF.

DNA of the CDR3: TGTGCCTGGGCCCGACAGGTATCACAAGAGACCCAGTACTTC. Its translation: CAWARQVSQETQYF. The gene calls are TRBV30 and TRBJ2-5, with D possibly matching TRBD1 (6 bases). Looked up from germline, CDR1 is GTSNPN and CDR2 is SVGIG (reference sequence). V shed 5 bases and J shed 2 bases, with 15 bases lying between them. The CDR3 runs to 14 residues.

This clone came up a few times. The rearrangement uses TRBV2 and TRBJ2-7; possibly TRBD2 for D (6 bases). CDR1 is SNHLY and CDR2 is FYNNEI in the germline V gene. The CDR3 is 16 residues long. The germline V and J ends were trimmed by 5 bases and 6 bases, with 23 bases remaining between them. CDR3 nucleotides: TGTGCCAGCAGTAAAGGCAGCCCGGAGGGTGTTGGCGAGCAGTACTTC. Translation gives CASSKGSPEGVGEQYF. The full variable domain, in which reference TRBV2 and TRBJ2-7 provide the parts outside the CDR3, is EPEVTQTPSHQVTQMGQEVILRCVPISNHLYFYWYRQILGQKVEFLVSFYNNEISEKSEIFDDQFSVERPDGSNFTLKIRSTKLEDSAMYFCASSKGSPEGVGEQYFGPGTRLTVT.

The chain links TRBV7-9 to TRBJ2-1; D remains ambiguous. The V gene lost 6 bases and the J gene lost 14 bases, with 20 bases spanning the gap. The CDR3 has 13 residues. Germline CDR1 is SEHNR and CDR2 is FQNEAQ (reference sequence). CDR3 DNA: TGTGCCAGCAGTCCAACGGTACCTATCCTCGAGTTCTTC. This translates into CASSPTVPILEFF.

The V gene is TRBV9, the J gene TRBJ2-7, with 7 nucleotides matching TRBD1. CDR1 is SGDLS and CDR2 is YYNGEE in the germline V gene. This CDR3 has 15 amino acids. V trimming: 0 bases; J trimming: 4 bases; junction bases outside the gene matches: 7. CDR3 protein: CASSVGPDRVYEQYF. CDR3 nucleotide sequence: TGTGCCAGCAGCGTAGGGCCCGACAGGGTGTACGAGCAGTACTTC.

The V and J genes are TRBV9 and TRBJ2-1; TRBD2 aligns across 14 bases. Germline V gene sequence: CDR1 SGDLS, CDR2 YYNGEE. With 4 bases clipped from V and 5 bases from J, the junction kept 8 bases outside the gene matches. The CDR3 length is 17 residues. The CDR3 reads CASSLGTSGRPNNEQFF. The CDR3 DNA follows: TGTGCCAGCAGCCTGGGGACTAGCGGGAGACCCAACAATGAGCAGTTCTTC.

The rearrangement uses TRBV6-1 and TRBJ1-1, with unresolved D. Germline V gene lookup returns CDR1 MNHNS and CDR2 SASEGT. CDR3 length: 14 residues. V was clipped by 3 bases and J by 0 bases, with 8 bases between them. CDR3 sequence reads: CASSEEYMNTEAFF. The DNA of the CDR3 is TGTGCCAGCAGTGAGGAGTACATGAACACTGAAGCTTTCTTT.

This chain joins TRBV4-2 and TRBJ2-1; 15 bases line up with TRBD2. CDR3 length: 16 amino acids. Germline CDR1 and CDR2: LGHNA and YNFKEQ. With 4 bases clipped from V and 6 bases from J, the junction kept 4 bases outside the gene matches. CDR3 sequence (DNA): TGTGCCAGCAGCCCCGGACTAGCGGGAGGGACCAATGAGCAGTTCTTC. This gives the protein CASSPGLAGGTNEQFF.

V gene TRBV5-5 combines with J gene TRBJ1-1, with D unresolved. The germline gives CDR1 SGHKS, CDR2 YYEKEE (reference sequence). The germline V and J ends were trimmed by 6 bases and 0 bases, with 15 bases remaining between them. The CDR3 has 15 amino acids. In DNA, the CDR3 is TGTGCCAGCACCCTGACCGATACTATGAACACTGAAGCTTTCTTT. Translating gives CASTLTDTMNTEAFF.

The V and J genes are TRBV7-2 and TRBJ2-7, with D possibly matching TRBD2 (5 bases). The V end was cut by 3 bases, the J end by 3 bases, with 12 bases between. This CDR3 is built from 14 residues. CDR1 is SGHTA, CDR2 FQGNSA, per germline. The CDR3 spells CASSFSVSGYEQYF. Here the CDR3 DNA reads TGTGCCAGCAGCTTCTCGGTCAGCGGCTACGAGCAGTACTTC.

The CDR3 sequence: CGTGGLNTEAFF. DNA of the CDR3: TGTGGCACAGGGGGCCTGAACACTGAAGCTTTCTTT. This rearrangement joins TRBV19 to TRBJ1-1, with 9 bases identical to TRBD1. Germline V gives CDR1 LNHDA, CDR2 SQIVND (reference sequence). The CDR3 totals 12 residues. The complete variable domain, with remaining parts taken from reference TRBV19 and TRBJ1-1, reads DGGITQSPKYLFRKEGQNVTLSCEQNLNHDAMYWYRQDPGQGLRLIYYSQIVNDFQKGDIAEGYSVSREKKESFPLTVTSAQKNPTAFYLCGTGGLNTEAFFGQGTRLTVV.

This clone was observed a few times. V is TRBV28 and J is TRBJ2-1; the D gene is possibly TRBD1 (5 bases). Germline CDR1 reads MDHEN; CDR2 reads SYDVKM. With 6 bases removed from V and 7 bases from J, the gap between germline ends came to 13 bases. This CDR3 spans 13 amino acids. The CDR3 reads CASSKGAFNEQFF. Here the CDR3 DNA reads TGTGCCAGCAGCAAAGGGGCATTTAATGAGCAGTTCTTC.

This chain connects TRBV18 to TRBJ2-7; D perhaps matches TRBD2 (5 bases). V shed 2 bases and J shed 2 bases, with 7 bases lying between them. Germline assignment: CDR1 KGHSH and CDR2 LQKENI. The CDR3 runs 13 residues. The CDR3 DNA reads as TGTGCCAGCTCACCAGTGGAGGCCTACGAGCAGTACTTC. It encodes CASSPVEAYEQYF.

The chain joins TRBV6-5 to TRBJ2-1; TRBD1 matches at 7 bases. Germline trimming cut 4 bases from V and 7 bases from J; bases unmatched to any gene: 4. CDR1 is MNHEY, CDR2 SVGAGI, per germline. The CDR3 contains 13 residues. The CDR3 sequence: CASSSDRRNEQFF. CDR3 DNA: TGTGCCAGCAGTTCGGACAGGAGGAATGAGCAGTTCTTC.

This chain uses TRBV6-5 with TRBJ1-1, with 7 bases aligning to TRBD1. The CDR3 spans 13 residues. V dropped 6 bases and J dropped 8; count of bases not matched to a gene: 9. Germline V gene lookup returns CDR1 MNHEY and CDR2 SVGAGI. Here the CDR3 reads CASSSRQGGEAFF. The DNA of the CDR3 is TGTGCCAGCAGCTCACGACAGGGTGGAGAAGCTTTCTTT.

The chain joins TRBV29-1 to TRBJ1-2; D unresolved. CDR3 length: 11 amino acids. CDR1 SQVTM and CDR2 ANQGSEA come from the germline V gene. The V and J ends lost 4 bases and 4 bases respectively, with 7 bases between them. The CDR3 here is CSVGGSYGYTF. CDR3 DNA: TGCAGCGTTGGTGGGAGCTATGGCTACACCTTC.

The chain employs TRBV5-5 and TRBJ2-3, with 11 bases matching TRBD2. The length of the CDR3 is 16 residues. The ends lost 4 bases at V and 4 bases at J; junction bases unmatched: 8. Germline loops: CDR1 SGHKS, CDR2 YYEKEE (reference sequence). CDR3 amino acids: CASSSQLAGGADTQYF. The CDR3, as DNA: TGTGCCAGCAGCAGCCAGCTAGCGGGAGGAGCAGATACGCAGTATTTT.

The chain recombines TRBV28 with TRBJ2-7; TRBD2 agrees at 7 bases. Trimming took 7 bases from V and 2 from J; bases not matched to a gene: 8. The germline gives CDR1 MDHEN, CDR2 SYDVKM. This CDR3 has 14 amino acids. CDR3 DNA sequence: TGTGCCAGCACCCCTAACGGGAGGACCTACGAGCAGTACTTC. It specifies CASTPNGRTYEQYF.

CDR3 coding DNA: TGCGCCAGCAGCTTGATAAAGACTAGCGGAACCACAGATACGCAGTATTTT. It translates to CASSLIKTSGTTDTQYF. The rearrangement links TRBV5-1 to TRBJ2-3; 9 positions match TRBD2. There are 17 residues in the CDR3. The germline V gene encodes CDR1 SGHRS and CDR2 YFSETQ. With 1 base clipped from V and 2 bases from J, the junction kept 8 bases outside the gene matches.

The chain uses TRBV24-1 and TRBJ2-7; a possible D gene is TRBD2 (5 bases). Germline lookup yields CDR1 KGHDR and CDR2 SFDVKD. The CDR3 runs to 18 residues. V was shortened by 2 bases and J by 7 bases, with 26 bases between the two germline ends. The CDR3 DNA follows: TGTGCCACCAGTGATTCCCTCAACCGGGGTCCCTGGCCTGAGGAGCAGTACTTC. Amino acid sequence: CATSDSLNRGPWPEEQYF.